This T cell receptor beta chain emerged from a study of cytomegalovirus exposure and HLA in healthy donors. Germline-derived CDR1 and CDR2 are LGHNA and YSLEER. Losses at the gene ends were 0 bases for V and 7 bases for J; bases not matched to a gene: 4. This CDR3 region has 16 residues. Primers included in the PCR were 60 Vbeta and 13 Jbeta primers. The repertoire was sequenced with immunoSEQ multiplex PCR; TCRdb's copy has only in-frame clones and lacks some. The data show approximately 60,000 clones, with 80% to 85% seen just once and approximately 1.4% held by the top ten. Findings and limits, study-wide: The CMV antigen specificity of a few CMV-associated chains was confirmed through in vitro analysis. In a later analysis, at a false discovery rate of 0.05, 15,000 to 20,000 TCR beta sequences matched HLA alleles. Most CMV-associated TCR beta chains appeared HLA-restricted in a later analysis.

Details on this clone: The antigen is not known.

The TCR was taken from a young man in good health and CMV-seronegative. Sequenced: PBMCs. The chain carries TRBV4-3 and TRBJ2-1, with 12 positions matching TRBD2. The DNA for the CDR3 is TGCGCCAGCAGCCAAGACCCTAGCGGGGGGGTTAATGAGCAGTTCTTC. It codes for CASSQDPSGGVNEQFF.